Below are 32 T cell receptor beta chains sequenced from a single sample in a study of blood T cell repertoires in COVID-19. The protocol was immunoSEQ multiplex PCR, while the TCRdb copy is restricted to in-frame clones and leaves out a portion. This sample yields about 230,000 clones, of which roughly nine tenths are seen a single time; over 3% belongs to the top ten. The sequencing input was PBMCs or T cells enriched from blood (not recorded which). The receptors were gathered from a woman aged 50 to 65 in a cohort exposed to, infected with or recovered from COVID-19 (not recorded which).

This rearrangement joins TRBV4-3 to TRBJ2-1, with 10 bases that match TRBD2. The CDR3 totals 17 residues. In germline, CDR1 is LGHNA, CDR2 YSLEER. With V trimmed by 1 base and J by 4 bases, 7 bases remained unmatched. The CDR3 bases are TGCGCCAGCAGCCAAGGCCCCCTAGCGGGGGCGTACAATGAGCAGTTCTTC. It yields the protein CASSQGPLAGAYNEQFF.

This sequence joins TRBV7-9 and TRBJ1-1; TRBD1 is a possible D gene (5 bases). The V end lost 3 bases, the J end lost 3 bases, and 11 bases lay between the germline ends. This CDR3 has 14 amino acids. Germline loops: CDR1 SEHNR, CDR2 FQNEAQ (reference sequence). Here the CDR3 DNA reads TGTGCCAGCAGCTTTGACAGTCGAGACACTGAAGCTTTCTTT. This translates into CASSFDSRDTEAFF. Complete variable domain (other parts from reference TRBV7-9 and TRBJ1-1): DTGVSQNPRHKITKRGQNVTFRCDPISEHNRLYWYRQTLGQGPEFLTYFQNEAQLEKSRLLSDRFSAERPKGSFSTLEIQRTEQGDSAMYLCASSFDSRDTEAFFGQGTRLTVV.

This clone was seen once. CDR3 in amino acids: CASSREVGGPLNEQFF. CDR3 bases: TGTGCCAGCAGCCGAGAGGTGGGGGGGCCACTCAATGAGCAGTTCTTC. The chain has TRBV7-6 and TRBJ2-1; tentatively, D is TRBD2 (7 bases). CDR1 SGHVS and CDR2 FNYEAQ come from the germline V gene. V was shortened by 5 bases and J by 6 bases, with 20 bases between the two germline ends. The CDR3 has 16 residues.

This clone was seen only a few times. V usage is TRBV5-6 and J usage is TRBJ2-1; TRBD2 is a possible D gene (6 bases). Germline CDR1 and CDR2: SGHDT and YYEEEE. Trimming took off 3 bases at V and 7 bases at J, with 17 bases between the two ends. The length of the CDR3 is 15 residues. The DNA of the CDR3 is TGTGCCAGCAGCTGGGGACTCCACCTTGGGAATGAGCAGTTCTTC. Encoded protein: CASSWGLHLGNEQFF.

This chain uses TRBV7-9 with TRBJ2-5, with D possibly matching TRBD1 (6 bases). The CDR3 covers 14 residues. V shed 4 bases and J shed 1 base, with 10 bases lying between them. The germline CDR1 and CDR2 sequences are SEHNR and FQNEAQ (reference sequence). CDR3 in DNA: TGTGCCAGCAGCTATCCAGGGGCCCAAGAGACCCAGTACTTC. It is translated as CASSYPGAQETQYF.

The chain employs TRBV28 and TRBJ2-3, with 7 bases matching TRBD2. CDR1 and CDR2 (germline): MDHEN, SYDVKM. This CDR3 comprises 14 residues. After removal of 6 bases from V and 2 bases from J, the junction contained 5 bases not matched to a gene. CDR3 amino acids: CASRGGGSTDTQYF. CDR3 DNA: TGTGCCAGCAGGGGCGGGGGTTCCACAGATACGCAGTATTTT.

The CDR3, as DNA: TGTGCCAGCAGCTGGAGACTCATCCCCGGGGAGCTGTTTTTT. Residues: CASSWRLIPGELFF. The rearrangement links TRBV9 to TRBJ2-2; D remains unclear. The CDR3 loop spans 14 amino acids. In germline, CDR1 is SGDLS, CDR2 YYNGEE. The V end lost 4 bases, the J end lost 6 bases, and 13 bases lay between the germline ends.

V and J are TRBV6-1 and TRBJ1-5; D remains ambiguous. Per germline, CDR1 MNHNS and CDR2 SASEGT. The CDR3 contains 13 residues. The germline V and J ends were trimmed by 2 bases and 4 bases, with 6 bases remaining between them. In DNA, the CDR3 is TGTGCCAGCAGTGAACCAGGAAATCAGCCCCAGCATTTT. It is translated as CASSEPGNQPQHF.

This clone was seen more than once but under ten times. The chain carries TRBV6-5 and TRBJ1-1, with a possible D match to TRBD1 (6 bases). The CDR3 extends over 13 amino acids. V lost 6 bases and J 11 bases, leaving 19 bases between the germline ends. The germline V gene encodes CDR1 MNHEY and CDR2 SVGAGI. The CDR3 here is CASSNIRGAGAFF. The CDR3 bases are TGTGCCAGCAGCAATATCCGGGGGGCTGGGGCTTTCTTT.

This rearrangement joins TRBV28 to TRBJ1-6; TRBD1 matches at 8 bases. Germline V CDR1 and CDR2: MDHEN, SYDVKM. The CDR3 runs 15 residues. The V segment lost 2 bases and the J segment 9 bases; nucleotides outside the gene matches: 6. The CDR3: CASSLSQGAVSPLHF. Here the CDR3 DNA reads TGTGCCAGCAGTTTAAGTCAGGGGGCGGTTTCACCCCTCCACTTT.

The rearrangement uses TRBV5-4 and TRBJ1-4; the D gene is possibly TRBD1 (5 bases). Between the trimmed V and J ends, which lost 0 bases and 7 bases, there was a span of 10 bases. The germline CDR1 and CDR2 sequences are SGHNT and YYREEE (reference sequence). This CDR3 is 14 amino acids long. The CDR3 DNA reads as TGTGCCAGCAGCTTGGAGGCCCAGGGTGAAAAACTGTTTTTT. It encodes CASSLEAQGEKLFF. Complete variable domain (other parts from reference TRBV5-4 and TRBJ1-4): ETGVTQSPTHLIKTRGQQVTLRCSSQSGHNTVSWYQQALGQGPQFIFQYYREEENGRGNFPPRFSGLQFPNYSSELNVNALELDDSALYLCASSLEAQGEKLFFGSGTQLSVL.

The chain carries TRBV18 and TRBJ2-7, with D tentatively TRBD1 (5 bases). CDR3 size: 15 residues. Trimming took 6 bases from V and 6 from J, leaving 21 bases between them. In germline, CDR1 is KGHSH, CDR2 LQKENI. The CDR3 spells CASSFQGSPEGEQYF. DNA for the CDR3: TGTGCCAGCTCGTTCCAGGGTAGTCCCGAAGGCGAGCAGTACTTC.

The J gene is TRBJ1-2, the V gene TRBV30; D possibly corresponds to TRBD1 (5 bases). Germline values: CDR1 GTSNPN, CDR2 SVGIG (reference sequence). The V gene lost 0 bases and the J gene lost 5 bases, with 10 bases spanning the gap. The CDR3 sequence is 13 residues long. The CDR3, as DNA: TGTGCCTGGAGTGTAGGGGTTAAGTATGGCTACACCTTC. This sequence encodes CAWSVGVKYGYTF.

With regard to this clone: Other nucleotide sequences in the sample specify the same CDR3. The chain employs TRBV7-6 and TRBJ2-1; TRBD2 aligns across 10 bases. The J segment lost 4 bases and the V segment lost 2 bases, leaving 2 bases of the junction unmatched. The germline V gene encodes CDR1 SGHVS and CDR2 FNYEAQ. This CDR3 has 15 residues. CDR3 region: CASSLSSGGYNEQFF. In DNA, the CDR3 is TGTGCCAGCAGCTTATCTAGCGGGGGATACAATGAGCAGTTCTTC.

CDR3 sequence (DNA): TGTGCCAGCAGTGAACTGGGGCAGGGTTCGCGGCAGTACTTC. This codes for CASSELGQGSRQYF. The chain couples TRBV6-1 to TRBJ2-7, with a weak D call TRBD1 (5 bases). The CDR3 spans 14 residues. The V and J ends lost 2 bases and 9 bases respectively, with 17 bases between them. Germline V gene data show CDR1 as MNHNS and CDR2 as SASEGT.

J is TRBJ1-6 and V is TRBV7-2; 7 nucleotides line up with TRBD1. V lost 7 bases and J lost 7; bases outside the gene matches: 4. The CDR3 runs 13 residues. Germline V gives CDR1 SGHTA, CDR2 FQGNSA. Here the CDR3 reads CASIPDRNSPLHF. CDR3 nucleotide sequence: TGTGCCAGCATCCCGGACAGGAATTCACCCCTCCACTTT.

V and J are TRBV14 and TRBJ1-5; D not certain. CDR1 and CDR2 from the germline V gene are SGHDN and FVKESK. This CDR3 is 17 amino acids long. With 5 bases removed from V and 0 bases from J, the gap between germline ends came to 17 bases. For the CDR3, the DNA is TGTGCCAGCAGCAAAAAGGAGGAGGGCCGTAGCAATCAGCCCCAGCATTTT. Its translation is CASSKKEEGRSNQPQHF.

About this clone: One end of the junction is discordant with germline, which a read error may explain. The V call is TRBV7-7, the J call TRBJ2-5, with TRBD2 matching 12 bases. The CDR3 is 15 amino acids. Per germline, CDR1 SSHAT and CDR2 FNYEAQ (reference sequence). CDR3 in amino acids: CASSPLAGGQETQYF. In DNA form, the CDR3 reads TGTGCTAGCAGCCCCCTAGCGGGGGGGCAAGAGACCCAGTACTTC.

The rearrangement links TRBV5-4 to TRBJ1-2; TRBD1 matches 10 bases. Germline trimming cut 2 bases from V and 2 bases from J; bases unmatched to any gene: 3. This CDR3 spans 15 amino acids. Looked up from germline, CDR1 is SGHNT and CDR2 is YYREEE (reference sequence). CDR3 sequence (DNA): TGTGCCAGCAGCTTTCCGGGACAGGGGAACTATGGCTACACCTTC. Protein product: CASSFPGQGNYGYTF. Looking up the rest from reference TRBV5-4 and TRBJ1-2 gives the full variable domain: ETGVTQSPTHLIKTRGQQVTLRCSSQSGHNTVSWYQQALGQGPQFIFQYYREEENGRGNFPPRFSGLQFPNYSSELNVNALELDDSALYLCASSFPGQGNYGYTFGSGTRLTVV.

To note about this clone: The sample carries other DNA sequences with the same CDR3. V and J are TRBV28 and TRBJ2-5, with 7 bases that match TRBD2. Germline CDR1 reads MDHEN; CDR2 reads SYDVKM. This CDR3 is 14 amino acids long. Losses at the gene ends were 7 bases for V and 1 base for J; bases not matched to a gene: 6. CDR3 region: CASMREPFQETQYF. CDR3 coding DNA: TGTGCCAGCATGCGGGAGCCGTTCCAAGAGACCCAGTACTTC.

V and J are TRBV4-2 and TRBJ2-1; 8 bases match TRBD1. Germline V CDR1 and CDR2: LGHNA, YNFKEQ. This CDR3 contains 15 residues. With V trimmed by 1 base and J by 8 bases, 7 bases remained unmatched. The CDR3 sequence: CASSQVTTGAYEQFF. CDR3 nucleotides: TGTGCCAGCAGCCAAGTGACGACAGGGGCATATGAGCAGTTCTTC.

The chain uses TRBV6-5 and TRBJ1-1; 8 nucleotides align to TRBD1. Per the germline V gene, CDR1 is MNHEY and CDR2 is SVGAGI. The CDR3 is 13 residues long. Trimming removed 9 bases from V and 10 bases from J; junction bases left unmatched: 13. The CDR3: CASTSGQGLRAFF. CDR3 DNA: TGTGCCAGTACGTCAGGACAGGGATTAAGAGCTTTCTTT.

This rearrangement joins TRBV10-3 to TRBJ1-5, with D uncertain. CDR1 is ENHRY, CDR2 SYGVKD, per germline. V was clipped by 3 bases and J by 3 bases, with 6 bases between them. The CDR3 sequence is 13 residues long. In nucleotides, the CDR3 is TGTGCCATCAGTGAAACAGCCAATCAGCCCCAGCATTTT. This sequence encodes CAISETANQPQHF.

The chain employs TRBV7-2 and TRBJ1-4, with D perhaps matching TRBD1 (6 bases). There are 14 residues in the CDR3. V was shortened by 5 bases and J by 7 bases, with 14 bases between the two germline ends. The germline V gene has CDR1 SGHTA and CDR2 FQGNSA. The CDR3 region has the DNA TGTGCCAGCAGCCCCTGGAGACAGGCTGAAAAACTGTTTTTT. Encoded protein: CASSPWRQAEKLFF.

The V and J genes are TRBV10-3 and TRBJ1-1, with D maybe TRBD1 (5 bases). CDR3 length equals 15 residues. The V end was cut by 2 bases, the J end by 5 bases, with 15 bases between. Germline V gives CDR1 ENHRY, CDR2 SYGVKD. CDR3 loop: CAISEAPGSETEAFF. The CDR3, as DNA: TGTGCCATCAGTGAGGCCCCAGGGTCGGAGACTGAAGCTTTCTTT.

The J gene is TRBJ2-1, the V gene TRBV10-3; TRBD1 matches 8 bases. Germline-derived CDR1 and CDR2 are ENHRY and SYGVKD. The length of the CDR3 is 16 residues. J gave up 8 bases and V 5 bases, and 14 bases lay outside the gene matches. The CDR3 region has the DNA TGTGCCATCAGTTCAGCTCGACAGGGGAGGTTGGATGAGCAGTTCTTC. Translating gives CAISSARQGRLDEQFF.

J is TRBJ2-3 and V is TRBV5-1; 7 bases align to TRBD2. The CDR3 is 15 residues long. The germline gives CDR1 SGHRS, CDR2 YFSETQ. The V segment lost 6 bases and the J segment 0 bases; nucleotides outside the gene matches: 7. CDR3 region: CASKPASGSTDTQYF. The CDR3 DNA is TGCGCCAGCAAACCGGCTAGCGGTAGCACAGATACGCAGTATTTT.

The chain joins TRBV6-1 to TRBJ1-6; the match to TRBD1 covers 8 bases. Germline-derived CDR1 and CDR2 are MNHNS and SASEGT. This CDR3 is built from 14 residues. V was pared by 3 bases and J by 10 bases, with 5 bases of the junction left unmatched. The CDR3 loop reads CASSDNRGNSPLHF. In nucleotides, the CDR3 is TGTGCCAGCAGTGATAACAGGGGGAACTCACCCCTCCACTTT.

The chain has TRBV4-1 and TRBJ2-7; the match to TRBD2 covers 9 bases. V lost 2 bases to trimming and J lost 2 bases; unmatched junction nucleotides: 7. Germline V lookup: CDR1 MGHRA, CDR2 YSYEKL. CDR3 length equals 16 residues. CDR3 nucleotide sequence: TGCGCCAGCAGCCAAACCATGACTAGCGGAACCTACGAGCAGTACTTC. This codes for CASSQTMTSGTYEQYF.

The rearrangement uses TRBV6-1 and TRBJ1-2; D is possibly TRBD1 (6 bases). Germline loops: CDR1 MNHNS, CDR2 SASEGT. This CDR3 contains 13 residues. Trimming pared 3 bases from V and 4 bases from J, leaving 9 bases between. The CDR3 DNA follows: TGTGCCAGCAGTGAGGGGGCCGGCTATGGCTACACCTTC. It encodes CASSEGAGYGYTF.

CDR3 residues: CASSPGQTGEQYF. CDR3 bases: TGTGCCAGCAGTCCGGGACAAACGGGGGAGCAGTACTTC. The V and J genes are TRBV28 and TRBJ2-7; D may be TRBD1 (6 bases). Germline-derived CDR1 and CDR2 are MDHEN and SYDVKM. Between the trimmed V and J ends, which lost 5 bases and 7 bases, there was a span of 15 bases. There are 13 residues in the CDR3.

This CDR3 reads CASSLSTVGANVLTF. The CDR3 DNA reads TGTGCCAGCAGTTTATCAACGGTCGGGGCCAACGTCCTGACTTTC. The chain joins TRBV27 to TRBJ2-6; no firm D call. The germline gives CDR1 MNHEY, CDR2 SMNVEV (reference sequence). The CDR3 runs 15 residues. Trimming took 0 bases from V and 4 from J, leaving 7 bases between them. Looking up the rest from reference TRBV27 and TRBJ2-6 gives the full variable domain: EAQVTQNPRYLITVTGKKLTVTCSQNMNHEYMSWYRQDPGLGLRQIYYSMNVEVTDKGDVPEGYKVSRKEKRNFPLILESPSPNQTSLYFCASSLSTVGANVLTFGAGSRLTVL.